The entry below gives a single T cell receptor beta chain sequence along with its context. What this receptor recognizes is not known. Base qualities are not at hand, and no much larger clone is one base apart. Each PCR received spiked-in synthetic TCR analog templates so that absolute template abundance could be estimated from read counts. The immunoSEQ assay was used to amplify TCRbeta CDR3 regions from genomic DNA with bias-controlled V and J gene primers. Sequencing of rearranged TCRbeta segments was performed at approximately 20X coverage. The original methods were these. Sequencing errors were corrected by clustering and CDR3s were annotated against IMGT to assign V, D and J genes. Out-of-frame and stop-codon sequences were excluded, and only productive TCRbeta rearrangements were used in downstream analyses. Clonality was computed as one minus Shannon entropy normalized by the log of the number of unique productive sequences. Fisher's exact test with Benjamini-Hochberg correction, at a threshold of adjusted p below 0.01, was used to find clones that differed between time points or between blood and tumor. TCRdb provides this immuneACCESS table in a form limited to in-frame rearrangements. Some clones are lacking; in checked studies, under half of them reflect an unresolved V gene, and why the rest are absent is not known. V and J calls and clone size are as listed in that table; D and trimming were resolved from the DNA. The sample table lists 28,000 or so clones, around nine tenths of them with a count of one. The top ten hold 25% to 40% of the sample.

The sample is drawn from a study of PD-L1 blockade in urothelial cancer (dated by TCRdb to the late 2010s). About the investigation overall: Every patient began therapy at some point between 2014 and 2015 and was given atezolizumab 1,200 mg intravenously every 3 weeks. About 85% of the 29 patients were identified as males with urothelial cancer of bladder origin, and a prior smoking history was reported by 18 of 29 patients. An ECOG performance status of 0 or 1 was recorded for the patients, and 0 to 3 prior chemotherapy regimens had been received by the patients. Blood samples were analyzed at two time points: 3 weeks after treatment start (second dose) and 6 weeks after treatment start. Blood samples gave a median of about 140,000 T cells and tens of thousands of unique TCRs, with a median clonality of 0.080. The study was an exploratory multi-omic analysis of somatic, immune and clinical correlates of response to PD-L1 blockade with atezolizumab in urothelial cancer. Pretreatment tumor samples, along with matched peripheral blood serially collected before and after atezolizumab treatment, were subjected to TCR sequencing. Durable clinical benefit was defined as a progression-free survival longer than 6 months, and TCR features were additionally tested against progression-free survival and overall survival. In the same patients, pretreatment tumors underwent whole exome sequencing and RNA sequencing in addition to TCR sequencing. Nine patients achieved durable clinical benefit and approximately 20 did not. Pretreatment blood TCR-seq was available for about 30 patients, at least one posttreatment blood collection was obtained for about 25 patients, and tumor TCR-seq was available for about 25 patients.

What the study reported, not specific to this receptor: Greater expansion of tumor-associated TCR clones in peripheral blood 3 weeks after the start of treatment was observed in patients with durable benefit (n of about 20, p = 0.022). Because the sample size was small (n ≈ 31) and many of the analyses were exploratory, the results are meant to be hypothesis-generating. A pretreatment peripheral blood TCR clonality below the median was linked to improved progression-free and overall survival.

A cohort of roughly 30 patients with locally advanced or metastatic urothelial carcinoma, treated at Memorial Sloan Kettering on a trial protocol, was included. Peripheral blood mononuclear cells were collected pretreatment and during treatment, at between 1 and 8 total time points per patient. The Qiagen DNeasy Blood extraction kit was used to purify genomic DNA from total PBMCs and tumor samples. PBMCs were collected pretreatment and during treatment and were isolated and stored as previously described. The CDR3 starts with the cysteine, ends with the phenylalanine, and has 15 residues. Only the CDR3 part of the read is kept: 45 bases, read in frame from the first base. Trimming takes 0 bases from V and 5 bases from J, and the germline ends sit 10 bases apart. CDR1 SGHNT and CDR2 YENEEA are derived from the germline V gene.

This TCR derives from a man between 60 and 75 years old with urothelial cancer. The V and J segments used are TRBV11-3 and TRBJ2-2; 6 matching bases give a weak D call of TRBD2. Sample: PBMCs, taken around atezolizumab (anti-PD-L1) treatment. The nucleotides read TGTGCCAGCAGCTTAGACTCCGCGGGAACCGGGGAGCTGTTTTTT. Its translation reads: CASSLDSAGTGELFF.